The 30 T cell receptor beta chains below were found in one sample sequenced in a study of molecular identifiers for immune sequencing clone quantification. TCRdb re-derived calls from the PCR reads in MiXCR, one entry per CDR3 protein. The sample yields 550,000 to 750,000 distinct CDR3 sequences, 20% seen once. The source material was naive CD8+ T cells from blood, with Jurkat cell RNA spiked in. Subset in this sample: FACS-sorted CD8+CD4-CCR7+CD45RA+ naive T cells. The receptors originated from a human donor in good health. Some libraries in this study had Jurkat cell RNA spiked in.

This clonotype was observed at least ten times. This CDR3 is CASSHTMGTGVDEAFF. CDR3 coding DNA: TGCGCCAGCAGCCACACCATGGGGACAGGGGTTGATGAAGCTTTCTTT. This chain uses TRBV4-3 with TRBJ1-1; 10 bases are a match to TRBD1. The germline V gene encodes CDR1 LGHNA and CDR2 YSLEER. The CDR3 is 16 amino acids. With 3 bases clipped from V and 7 bases from J, the junction kept 11 bases outside the gene matches.

This clonotype was counted between two and nine times. The rearrangement uses TRBV24-1 and TRBJ1-1; tentative D call: TRBD1 (5 bases). Germline-derived CDR1 and CDR2 are KGHDR and SFDVKD. The CDR3 has 13 amino acids. Trimming cost V 7 bases and J 14 bases, with 22 bases left between them. The DNA for the CDR3 is TGTGCCACCAGCTCCGGGACCCCCGGAGTAGGGTTCTTT. Amino acid sequence: CATSSGTPGVGFF.

This clonotype was detected ten times or more. This chain uses TRBV6-2 or TRBV6-3 with TRBJ2-6; TRBD2 is a possible D gene (5 bases). V lost 10 bases and J lost 0, with 10 bases in between. CDR1 is MNHEY, CDR2 SVGEGT, per germline. There are 14 residues in the CDR3. CDR3 protein: CATFAGSGANVLTF. DNA of the CDR3: TGTGCCACCTTCGCGGGCTCTGGGGCCAACGTCCTGACTTTC.

This clonotype occurred many times. J is TRBJ2-7 and V is TRBV4-3, with D unclear. V dropped 0 bases and J dropped 5 bases, with 17 bases sitting between them. The germline CDR1 and CDR2 sequences are LGHNA and YSLEER. This CDR3 has 16 residues. CDR3 sequence reads: CASSQDTRQVANEQYF. The CDR3 DNA follows: TGCGCCAGCAGCCAAGACACCCGGCAGGTTGCGAACGAGCAGTACTTC.

This clonotype has just one count. A much larger clone lies a single base off, so this may be a read error. The J gene is TRBJ2-7, the V gene TRBV2, with D tentatively TRBD2 (5 bases). Germline assignment: CDR1 SNHLY and CDR2 FYNNEI. The CDR3 extends over 13 amino acids. With 10 bases removed from V and 7 bases from J, the gap between germline ends came to 20 bases. CDR3 DNA sequence: TGTGCCACTCGACGGGGAGCGGACCCGGAGCAGTACTTC. Amino acid sequence: CATRRGADPEQYF. Looking up the rest from reference TRBV2 and TRBJ2-7 gives the full variable domain: EPEVTQTPSHQVTQMGQEVILRCVPISNHLYFYWYRQILGQKVEFLVSFYNNEISEKSEIFDDQFSVERPDGSNFTLKIRSTKLEDSAMYFCATRRGADPEQYFGPGTRLTVT.

About this clonotype itself: A read error may produce the germline difference seen at one junction end. This chain uses TRBV6-2 or TRBV6-3 with TRBJ2-7, with unresolved D. Per the germline V gene, CDR1 is MNHEY and CDR2 is SVGEGT. This CDR3 is 11 amino acids long. The CDR3 reads CACSDAYEQYF. The DNA for the CDR3 is TGTGCCTGCAGCGACGCCTACGAGCAGTACTTC.

The chain links TRBV27 to TRBJ2-7; D remains ambiguous. The CDR3 is 14 residues long. V lost 4 bases and J 2 bases, leaving 12 bases between the germline ends. Germline CDR1 reads MNHEY; CDR2 reads SMNVEV (reference sequence). In nucleotides, the CDR3 is TGTGCCAGCAGTTCTTACCGCCTAGCCTACGAGCAGTACTTC. Translating gives CASSSYRLAYEQYF.

The J gene is TRBJ1-5, the V gene TRBV30; no clear D gene. Germline CDR1 is GTSNPN and CDR2 is SVGIG (reference sequence). With 1 base removed from V and 5 bases from J, the gap between germline ends came to 12 bases. This CDR3 has 14 amino acids. The CDR3 region is CAWSGFGSDQPQHF. The CDR3 nucleotides are TGTGCCTGGAGTGGGTTCGGGAGCGATCAGCCCCAGCATTTT. Full variable domain (outside the CDR3, taken from reference TRBV30 and TRBJ1-5): SQTIHQWPATLVQPVGSPLSLECTVEGTSNPNLYWYRQAAGRGLQLLFYSVGIGQISSEVPQNLSASRPQDRQFILSSKKLLLSDSGFYLCAWSGFGSDQPQHFGDGTRLSIL.

The genes are TRBV21-1 and TRBJ1-5. TRBV21-1 has pseudogene status. The CDR3 runs 13 residues. CDR3 residues: CASSKGPDQPQHF. Written as DNA, the CDR3 is TGTGCCAGCAGCAAAGGTCCAGATCAGCCCCAGCATTTT.

This clonotype was observed at least ten times. V and J are TRBV5-1 and TRBJ2-3; the D call may be TRBD1 or TRBD2 (5 bases each). Per the germline V gene, CDR1 is SGHRS and CDR2 is YFSETQ. Trimming stripped 0 bases from V and 0 bases from J, with 14 bases between. The CDR3 is 17 residues long. Here the CDR3 DNA reads TGCGCCAGCAGCTTGGGCGGCGGTGGGGGAAGCACAGATACGCAGTATTTT. Translated, it gives CASSLGGGGGSTDTQYF.

In regard to this clonotype: With a much larger clone just one base away, this may be a read error. The gene calls are TRBV2 and TRBJ1-1, with TRBD1 identical over 7 bases. Germline assignment: CDR1 SNHLY and CDR2 FYNNEI. V lost 7 bases and J lost 12; bases outside the gene matches: 17. CDR3 length: 14 residues. This CDR3 reads CASNGETGPEPTFF. CDR3 DNA sequence: TGTGCCAGCAACGGAGAGACAGGGCCCGAGCCGACTTTCTTT.

The V and J genes are TRBV20-1 and TRBJ2-7, with 9 bases aligning to TRBD2. This CDR3 region has 18 residues. Looked up from germline, CDR1 is DFQATT and CDR2 is SNEGSKA (reference sequence). The junction had 17 bases not matched to a gene; V was cut back by 5 bases and J by 0 bases. CDR3 in amino acids: CSALDNESGRPLSYEQYF. The CDR3 DNA is TGCAGTGCTCTCGACAACGAGAGCGGGAGGCCCCTCTCCTACGAGCAGTACTTC.

The CDR3 loop is CASSPDRVDANYGYTF. CDR3 sequence (DNA): TGTGCCAGCAGTCCCGACAGGGTTGATGCAAACTATGGCTACACCTTC. The V and J genes are TRBV12-3 or TRBV12-4 and TRBJ1-2; 7 bases align to TRBD1. CDR3 size: 16 residues. Losses at the gene ends were 5 bases for V and 2 bases for J; bases not matched to a gene: 11.

This clonotype was seen repeatedly, ten times or more. This chain uses TRBV7-2 with TRBJ2-7; 8 bases are shared with TRBD2. With V trimmed by 5 bases and J by 2 bases, 8 bases remained unmatched. This CDR3 contains 15 residues. Germline V gene sequence: CDR1 SGHTA, CDR2 FQGNSA. DNA for the CDR3: TGTGCCAGCAGCCACCCTAGCGGGCGTGCCTACGAGCAGTACTTC. Amino acid sequence: CASSHPSGRAYEQYF.

This chain links TRBV12-3 or TRBV12-4 with TRBJ1-2; the match to TRBD1 covers 9 bases. With V trimmed by 6 bases and J by 1 base, 9 bases remained unmatched. CDR3 length equals 16 residues. The CDR3: CASSPGTGLHNYGYTF. DNA for the CDR3: TGTGCCAGCAGCCCAGGGACAGGGTTACATAACTATGGCTACACCTTC.

This clonotype turned up a few times. The chain couples TRBV6-5 to TRBJ2-3, with 9 bases aligning to TRBD2. Unmatched junction bases numbered 6, after V lost 0 bases and J lost 5 bases. CDR1 is MNHEY and CDR2 is SVGAGI in the germline V gene. The CDR3 sequence is 16 residues long. The CDR3 bases are TGTGCCAGCAGTTACTCGAGGCGGGGGGGCCTAGATACGCAGTATTTT. This sequence encodes CASSYSRRGGLDTQYF.

This clonotype was seen at least ten times. J is TRBJ2-3 and V is TRBV28; 12 bases agree with TRBD2. The V segment lost 4 bases and the J segment 4 bases; nucleotides outside the gene matches: 0. The CDR3 contains 14 residues. Germline CDR1 reads MDHEN; CDR2 reads SYDVKM. CDR3 in amino acids: CASSSSGRADTQYF. CDR3 sequence (DNA): TGTGCCAGCAGTTCTAGCGGGAGGGCAGATACGCAGTATTTT. Variable domain in full (rest from reference TRBV28 and TRBJ2-3): DVKVTQSSRYLVKRTGEKVFLECVQDMDHENMFWYRQDPGLGLRLIYFSYDVKMKEKGDIPEGYSVSREKKERFSLILESASTNQTSMYLCASSSSGRADTQYFGPGTRLTVL.

The CDR3 DNA is TGTGCCAGCAGCTTCTCGGGGGACACTCAGCCCCAGCATTTT. As protein: CASSFSGDTQPQHF. The chain couples TRBV5-6 to TRBJ1-5, with D tentatively TRBD1 (6 bases). CDR1 is SGHDT, CDR2 YYEEEE, per germline. The CDR3 totals 14 residues. Trimming pared 2 bases from V and 6 bases from J, leaving 12 bases between.

This clonotype showed up many times. This chain links TRBV21-1 with TRBJ1-1; TRBD1 was called by the table and not checked on the DNA. TRBV21-1 is given as a pseudogene. This CDR3 has 19 residues. CDR3 amino acids: CASSKEEGASNGMNTEAFF. The CDR3 nucleotides are TGTGCCAGCAGCAAAGAGGAGGGGGCCTCGAATGGTATGAACACTGAAGCTTTCTTT.

This chain uses TRBV13 with TRBJ2-6; a possible D gene is TRBD2 (5 bases). V lost 2 bases and J 0 bases, leaving 11 bases between the germline ends. CDR3 length: 17 amino acids. Germline lookup yields CDR1 PRHDT and CDR2 FYEKMQ (reference sequence). The CDR3 sequence: CASSLWVATSGANVLTF. The DNA for the CDR3 is TGTGCCAGCAGCTTATGGGTAGCGACCTCTGGGGCCAACGTCCTGACTTTC.

About this clonotype: Germline and junction disagree at one end, which may indicate a read error. This chain uses TRBV6-2 or TRBV6-3 with TRBJ1-1; D might be TRBD1 (6 bases). Per the germline V gene, CDR1 is MNHEY and CDR2 is SVGEGT. The CDR3 runs 15 residues. The chain's CDR3 is CVSSYSAGVGTGAFF. As DNA, the CDR3 is TGTGTCAGCAGTTACTCAGCAGGGGTGGGCACTGGAGCTTTCTTT.

This clonotype was counted many times. The rearrangement joins TRBV28 to TRBJ1-1; D ambiguous. Deletions cut 7 bases from V and 10 bases from J, with 16 bases between. Germline-derived CDR1 and CDR2 are MDHEN and SYDVKM. The CDR3 length is 12 residues. The CDR3 is CASTSMRVVAFF. As DNA, the CDR3 is TGTGCCAGCACCTCAATGAGGGTTGTAGCTTTCTTT.

This clonotype came up many times. J is TRBJ2-4 and V is TRBV27; no clear D. With 0 bases removed from V and 0 bases from J, the gap between germline ends came to 3 bases. The CDR3 is made up of 14 amino acids. Germline V gene data show CDR1 as MNHEY and CDR2 as SMNVEV (reference sequence). The CDR3 DNA is TGTGCCAGCAGTTTATCCCAAGCCAAAAACATTCAGTACTTC. Its translation is CASSLSQAKNIQYF.

On this clonotype: This may arise from a read error, as a much more abundant clone is one base away. Lacking the conserved final phenylalanine or tryptophan, this CDR3 likely reflects a read error. The genes are TRBV5-1 and TRBJ2-3, with D perhaps being TRBD1 or TRBD2 (5 bases each). Germline CDR1 is SGHRS and CDR2 is YFSETQ. V lost 5 bases and J lost 5, with 9 bases in between. The CDR3 is made up of 12 amino acids. The CDR3 region has the DNA TGCGCCAGCAGGGGGGTAGGAGATACGCAGTATTCT. Its translation: CASRGVGDTQYS.

With regard to this clonotype: A much larger clonotype is one base distant, so this may be a read error. The J gene is TRBJ2-3, the V gene TRBV27; no clear D. CDR1 is MNHEY, CDR2 SMNVEV, per germline (reference sequence). The CDR3 has 13 amino acids. CDR3 amino acids: CTSSHGGTDTQYF. The CDR3 coding sequence is TGTACCAGCTCGCACGGCGGCACAGATACGCAGTATTTT.

Points on this clonotype: Possible read error: a much larger clone is one base away. This chain uses TRBV25-1 with TRBJ2-1; D unclear. V was shortened by 4 bases and J by 7 bases, with 8 bases between the two germline ends. The germline CDR1 and CDR2 sequences are MGHDK and SYGVNS. The CDR3 extends over 12 amino acids. CDR3 loop: CASSAPVNEQFF. The DNA of the CDR3 is TGTGCCAGCAGTGCCCCAGTGAATGAGCAGTTCTTC.

The genes are TRBV5-3 and TRBJ2-7, with TRBD1 as a possible D gene (6 bases). TRBV5-3 is an ORF for which the function is uncertain. The CDR3 spans 15 residues. V was cut by 8 bases and J by 1 base, with 19 bases left in between. The CDR3 loop is CASGLAGTPSYEQYF. Here the CDR3 DNA reads TGTGCCAGCGGCTTGGCCGGGACACCATCCTACGAGCAGTACTTC.

Notes on this clonotype: A read error may explain this, as a much larger clone is one base away. This chain uses TRBV19 with TRBJ2-7, with no clear D. The germline V gene encodes CDR1 LNHDA and CDR2 SQIVND (reference sequence). There are 14 residues in the CDR3. Trimming took off 5 bases at V and 0 bases at J, with 11 bases between the two ends. This chain's CDR3 is CASSSAVGSYEQYF. The CDR3 bases are TGTGCCAGTAGTTCGGCAGTAGGCTCCTACGAGCAGTACTTC. Together with reference TRBV19 and TRBJ2-7, the CDR3 gives the full variable domain: DGGITQSPKYLFRKEGQNVTLSCEQNLNHDAMYWYRQDPGQGLRLIYYSQIVNDFQKGDIAEGYSVSREKKESFPLTVTSAQKNPTAFYLCASSSAVGSYEQYFGPGTRLTVT.

This clonotype was observed a handful of times. This chain uses TRBV15 with TRBJ2-3, with 9 bases identical to TRBD1. This CDR3 is built from 17 residues. Losses at the gene ends were 0 bases for V and 2 bases for J; bases not matched to a gene: 6. From germline, CDR1 is LNHNV and CDR2 YYDKDF (reference sequence). In DNA, the CDR3 is TGTGCCACCAGCAGAGACAAGACAGGGGGTGCCACAGATACGCAGTATTTT. This gives the protein CATSRDKTGGATDTQYF.

This clonotype was counted at least ten times. The CDR3 coding sequence is TGCGCCAGCAGCCCTGGGACTAGCGGGAGGACCAGCTCCTACAATGAGCAGTTCTTC. It yields the protein CASSPGTSGRTSSYNEQFF. This chain joins TRBV4-1 and TRBJ2-1, with TRBD2 matching 15 bases. This CDR3 contains 19 residues. Germline-derived CDR1 and CDR2 are MGHRA and YSYEKL. V shed 4 bases, J shed 0 bases, and the junction held 7 bases outside the gene matches.